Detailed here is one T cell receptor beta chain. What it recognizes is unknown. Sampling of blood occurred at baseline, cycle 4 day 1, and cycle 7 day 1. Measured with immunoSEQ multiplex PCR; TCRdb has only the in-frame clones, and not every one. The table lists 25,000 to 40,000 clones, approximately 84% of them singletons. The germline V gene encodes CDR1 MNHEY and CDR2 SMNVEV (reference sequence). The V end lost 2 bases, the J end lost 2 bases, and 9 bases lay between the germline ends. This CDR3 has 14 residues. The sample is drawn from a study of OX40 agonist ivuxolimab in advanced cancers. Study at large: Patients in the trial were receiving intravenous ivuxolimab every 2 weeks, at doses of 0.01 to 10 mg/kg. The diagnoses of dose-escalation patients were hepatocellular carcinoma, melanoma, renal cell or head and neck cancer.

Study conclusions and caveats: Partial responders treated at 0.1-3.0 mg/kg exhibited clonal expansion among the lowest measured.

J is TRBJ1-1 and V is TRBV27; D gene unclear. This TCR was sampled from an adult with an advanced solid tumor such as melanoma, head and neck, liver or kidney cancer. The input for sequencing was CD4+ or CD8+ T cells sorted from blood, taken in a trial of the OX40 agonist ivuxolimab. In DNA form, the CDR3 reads TGTGCCAGCAGTTTAATGGCAGTTAACACTGAAGCTTTCTTT. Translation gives CASSLMAVNTEAFF.